This T cell receptor beta chain originates from a study of beta chain features in type 1 diabetes. Overall study findings and caveats: TCRB CDR3 length was moderately but significantly reduced in all four CD4+ subsets of Type 1 diabetes patients. The naive, central memory and Treg TCRB repertoires of patients appeared to be more similar to one another than those of healthy donors.

Of note for this clone: What it binds is unknown.

Sequenced material consisted of expressed TCRB transcripts (all of the isolated RNA was reverse transcribed). Some 3.3 million reads was the average for naive, central memory and regulatory T cell samples. Clones were read by immunoSEQ multiplex PCR, and TCRdb kept only the in-frame ones, dropping some. Of 200,000 to 250,000 clones in the sample, roughly 70% were seen once. Sequencing was carried out using naive CD4+ T cells from blood. The receptor was isolated from a man aged 30 to 39 in good health.

This CDR3 is CASSLAEGYTEAFF. CDR3 DNA: TGCGCCAGCAGCTTGGCCGAGGGGTACACTGAAGCTTTCTTT. The rearrangement links TRBV5-1 to TRBJ1-1; a possible D gene is TRBD1 (5 bases). This CDR3 is built from 14 residues. The V and J ends lost 0 bases and 3 bases respectively, with 9 bases between them. Germline CDR1 is SGHRS and CDR2 is YFSETQ.